These 10 T cell receptor beta chains came from one sample sequenced in a study of T-cell memory formation after mild COVID-19. TCRdb re-called the 5' RACE reads through MiXCR, storing one row per CDR3 protein. The table lists roughly 200,000 distinct CDR3 sequences, about a sixth of them singletons. Sequenced sample: PBMCs or a T cell subset sorted from them (not recorded which). The receptor source for this set is an adult woman who had mild COVID-19 (a few samples of this study predate the infection). Cell type and time point are not known.

This clonotype was observed a few times. V and J are TRBV10-3 and TRBJ2-2; no definite D call. Per germline, CDR1 ENHRY and CDR2 SYGVKD. The CDR3 is 13 amino acids. V was pared by 4 bases and J by 3 bases, with 6 bases between. The CDR3 loop is CAISAEYTGELFF. The CDR3 region has the DNA TGTGCCATCAGTGCGGAATACACCGGGGAGCTGTTTTTT.

The chain combines TRBV7-2 with TRBJ2-1; the D gene is possibly TRBD1 (5 bases). This CDR3 region has 14 residues. V lost 5 bases, J lost 4 bases, and 12 bases lay in between. Germline CDR1 reads SGHTA; CDR2 reads FQGNSA. CDR3 in amino acids: CASSARQGYNEQFF. DNA of the CDR3: TGTGCCAGCAGCGCCCGCCAGGGTTACAATGAGCAGTTCTTC.

The rearrangement joins TRBV7-9 to TRBJ2-4; TRBD2 matches 12 bases. Unmatched junction bases numbered 9, after V lost 3 bases and J lost 0 bases. The CDR3 loop spans 19 amino acids. Germline V gene sequence: CDR1 SEHNR, CDR2 FQNEAQ (reference sequence). The CDR3 DNA reads as TGTGCCAGCAGCTTTGGACTAGCGGGGTCCCGACTAGCCAAAAACATTCAGTACTTC. Its translation: CASSFGLAGSRLAKNIQYF.

This clonotype was seen a few times. This rearrangement joins TRBV12-3 or TRBV12-4 to TRBJ1-2, with 7 bases aligning to TRBD1. The length of the CDR3 is 12 residues. J was trimmed by 6 bases and V by 6 bases; bases with no gene match: 4. CDR3 sequence: CASRIGGHGYTF. The CDR3 coding sequence is TGTGCCAGCAGAATAGGGGGCCATGGCTACACCTTC.

This clonotype was seen many times. The rearrangement joins TRBV7-9 to TRBJ2-1; 7 nucleotides agree with TRBD1. The CDR3 spans 13 residues. Trimming removed 8 bases from V and 4 bases from J; junction bases left unmatched: 5. CDR1 is SEHNR, CDR2 FQNEAQ, per germline (reference sequence). CDR3 region: CASLLQGYNEQFF. The CDR3 bases are TGTGCCAGCTTGTTACAGGGGTACAATGAGCAGTTCTTC.

This clonotype came up many times. The V and J genes are TRBV29-1 and TRBJ2-1; D gene ambiguous. Germline CDR1 is SQVTM and CDR2 is ANQGSEA. The germline V and J ends were trimmed by 5 bases and 8 bases, with 13 bases remaining between them. There are 12 residues in the CDR3. The DNA for the CDR3 is TGCAGCGTTCGTTCTGGGTACGATGAGCAGTTCTTC. Translated, it gives CSVRSGYDEQFF.

This chain links TRBV7-8 with TRBJ2-1; TRBD2 might be the D (7 bases). Trimming stripped 3 bases from V and 9 bases from J, with 18 bases between. This CDR3 spans 15 amino acids. Germline lookup yields CDR1 SGHVS and CDR2 FQNEAQ. CDR3 in DNA: TGTGCCAGCAGCTTCGGGTGGGGGGGCAGAATTGAGCAGTTCTTC. Its translation is CASSFGWGGRIEQFF.

The rearrangement links TRBV2 to TRBJ2-2, with a possible D match to TRBD1 (5 bases). The CDR3 extends over 12 amino acids. V was pared by 6 bases and J by 7 bases, with 9 bases between. Germline assignment: CDR1 SNHLY and CDR2 FYNNEI. CDR3 region: CASRRDSGELFF. The CDR3 DNA is TGTGCCAGCAGACGAGACAGCGGGGAGCTGTTTTTT.

This clonotype appeared a single time. The gene calls are TRBV28 and TRBJ1-5, with D hard to call. The V end lost 4 bases, the J end lost 5 bases, and 6 bases lay between the germline ends. Germline CDR1 is MDHEN and CDR2 is SYDVKM. The CDR3 contains 12 residues. The CDR3 is CASSSDYQPQHF. Written as DNA, the CDR3 is TGTGCCAGCAGTTCCGATTATCAGCCCCAGCATTTT. Full variable domain (missing parts from reference TRBV28 and TRBJ1-5): DVKVTQSSRYLVKRTGEKVFLECVQDMDHENMFWYRQDPGLGLRLIYFSYDVKMKEKGDIPEGYSVSREKKERFSLILESASTNQTSMYLCASSSDYQPQHFGDGTRLSIL.

The table lists this clonotype with many counts. V and J are TRBV15 and TRBJ2-1, with a weak D call TRBD2 (6 bases). CDR1 is LNHNV and CDR2 is YYDKDF in the germline V gene (reference sequence). CDR3 length: 14 residues. V was shortened by 5 bases and J by 5 bases, with 13 bases between the two germline ends. The CDR3 coding sequence is TGTGCCACCAGCTGGAGGGTCGGAGACAATGAGCAGTTCTTC. This sequence encodes CATSWRVGDNEQFF.